This record covers a single T cell receptor (beta chain). The antigen remains undetermined. This entry belongs to a study of shared clonotypes between healthy human individuals. Study results and caveats: Non-shared clonotypes displayed generation probabilities falling below those of clonotypes present in all four donors. Rarefaction exposed incomplete sorted-subset sequencing despite large depth.

Sequencing was performed with immunoSEQ multiplex PCR; in TCRdb, only in-frame clones are kept and a portion is missing. The sample carries about 2 million clones, 85% to 95% recorded once. Naive CD8 isolation took CD45RO-negative cells positively selected for CCR7 and excluded terminally differentiated effector memory CD45RA+ cells. The CDR3 covers 13 residues. V lost 5 bases, J lost 4 bases, and 11 bases lay in between. From germline, CDR1 is LNHDA and CDR2 SQIVND (reference sequence). The sequenced material came from naive CD8+ T cells sorted from blood. V usage is TRBV19 and J usage is TRBJ1-1, with a possible D match to TRBD1 (5 bases). This clonotype was obtained from a man between 18 and 29 years old in good health. In DNA, the CDR3 is TGTGCCAGTAGTCCTCAGGGACCCACTGAAGCTTTCTTT. This gives the protein CASSPQGPTEAFF.